This TCR beta chain was observed in a study of CD8 T cells in Susac syndrome. The study's findings and limits: The number of individuals included in the study's TCR sequencing and HLA analysis was acknowledged as relatively small.

About this clonotype: The target antigen is unknown.

Reverse transcription used about 0.45 to 1 ug RNA and random hexamers. TCRdb analysed the immunoSEQ multiplex PCR reads with MiXCR anew, one entry per CDR3 protein. The table records about 120,000 distinct CDR3 sequences, around 96% of them present only once. The V gene lost 5 bases and the J gene lost 8 bases, with 19 bases spanning the gap. This CDR3 comprises 15 residues. Germline CDR1 and CDR2: SGHTA and FQGTGA. The sample taken for sequencing was CD4+ T cells from PBMCs. The sequence derives from a human donor with Susac syndrome. The genes are TRBV7-3 and TRBJ2-1; D perhaps matches TRBD2 (6 bases). The CDR3 DNA reads TGTGCCAGCAGCCCTTCGATGGCAGCGGGCGATGAGCAGTTCTTC. It yields the protein CASSPSMAAGDEQFF.